This T cell receptor (beta chain) derives from a study of OX40 agonist ivuxolimab in advanced cancers. Across the study: Patient treatment consisted of intravenous ivuxolimab administration every 2 weeks at 0.01 to 10 mg/kg. Partial responses occurred in three patients (one hepatocellular carcinoma, two cutaneous melanoma). Notes on the study in general: More expanded clones were seen, on average, in CD8+ T cells than in CD4+. Partial responders treated at 0.1-3.0 mg/kg exhibited clonal expansion among the lowest measured.

Here immunoSEQ multiplex PCR was the method, and the copy in TCRdb shows in-frame clones only, minus some. This sample has 65,000 to 95,000 clones; 89% occur once, and the top ten carry 9% to 10%. There are a few counts of this clone. The antigen is unknown. The CDR3 extends over 13 amino acids. The germline gives CDR1 SGHRS, CDR2 YFSETQ. V shed 4 bases and J shed 3 bases, with 11 bases lying between them. The source is an adult with an advanced solid tumor such as melanoma, head and neck, liver or kidney cancer. The rearrangement uses TRBV5-1 and TRBJ2-7; D gene unclear. This specimen consisted of CD4+ or CD8+ T cells sorted from blood, obtained in a trial of the OX40 agonist ivuxolimab. The CDR3 loop is CASSPSVGYEQYF. The CDR3, as DNA: TGCGCCAGCAGCCCCTCAGTGGGCTACGAGCAGTACTTC. Full variable domain (rest looked up from reference TRBV5-1 and TRBJ2-7): KAGVTQTPRYLIKTRGQQVTLSCSPISGHRSVSWYQQTPGQGLQFLFEYFSETQRNKGNFPGRFSGRQFSNSRSEMNVSTLELGDSALYLCASSPSVGYEQYFGPGTRLTVT.